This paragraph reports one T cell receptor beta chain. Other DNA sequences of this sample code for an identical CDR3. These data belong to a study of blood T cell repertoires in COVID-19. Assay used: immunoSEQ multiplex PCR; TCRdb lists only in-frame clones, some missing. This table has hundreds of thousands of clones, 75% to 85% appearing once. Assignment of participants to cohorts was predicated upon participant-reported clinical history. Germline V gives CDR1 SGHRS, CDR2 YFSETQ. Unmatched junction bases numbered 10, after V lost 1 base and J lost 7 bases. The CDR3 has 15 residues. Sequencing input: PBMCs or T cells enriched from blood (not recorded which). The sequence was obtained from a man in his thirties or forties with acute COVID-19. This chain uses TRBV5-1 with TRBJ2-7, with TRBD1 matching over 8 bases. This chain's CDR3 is CASSLFETGVREQYF. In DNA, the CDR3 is TGCGCCAGCAGCTTGTTTGAGACAGGGGTTCGAGAGCAGTACTTC.